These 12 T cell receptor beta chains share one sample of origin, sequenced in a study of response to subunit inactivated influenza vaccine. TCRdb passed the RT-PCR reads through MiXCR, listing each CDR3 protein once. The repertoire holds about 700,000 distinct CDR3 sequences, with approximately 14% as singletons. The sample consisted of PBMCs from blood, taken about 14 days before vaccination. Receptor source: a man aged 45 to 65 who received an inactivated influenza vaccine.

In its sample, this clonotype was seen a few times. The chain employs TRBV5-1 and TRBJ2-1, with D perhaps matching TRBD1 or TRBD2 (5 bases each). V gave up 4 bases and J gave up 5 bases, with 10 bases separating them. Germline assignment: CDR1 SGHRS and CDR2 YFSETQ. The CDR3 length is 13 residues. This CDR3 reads CASSQGRDNEQFF. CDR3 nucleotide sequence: TGCGCCAGCAGCCAGGGACGGGACAATGAGCAGTTCTTC.

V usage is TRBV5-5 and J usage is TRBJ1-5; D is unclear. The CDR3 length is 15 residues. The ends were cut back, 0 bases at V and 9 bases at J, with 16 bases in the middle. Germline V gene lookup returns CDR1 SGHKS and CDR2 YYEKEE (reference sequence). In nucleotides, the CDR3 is TGTGCCAGCAGCTTGGGCGTAGAGGGCCCAACGCCCCAGCATTTT. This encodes CASSLGVEGPTPQHF.

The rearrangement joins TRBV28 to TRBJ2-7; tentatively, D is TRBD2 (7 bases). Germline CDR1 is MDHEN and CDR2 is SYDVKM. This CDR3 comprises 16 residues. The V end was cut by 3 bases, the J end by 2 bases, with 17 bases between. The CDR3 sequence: CASSLGGGPSPYEQYF. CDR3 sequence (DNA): TGTGCCAGCAGTTTGGGGGGGGGGCCCAGTCCCTACGAGCAGTACTTC.

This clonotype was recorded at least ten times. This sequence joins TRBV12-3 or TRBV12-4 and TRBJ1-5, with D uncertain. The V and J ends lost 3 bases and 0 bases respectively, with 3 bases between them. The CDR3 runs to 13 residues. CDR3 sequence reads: CASSFYSNQPQHF. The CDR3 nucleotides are TGTGCCAGCAGTTTTTATAGCAATCAGCCCCAGCATTTT.

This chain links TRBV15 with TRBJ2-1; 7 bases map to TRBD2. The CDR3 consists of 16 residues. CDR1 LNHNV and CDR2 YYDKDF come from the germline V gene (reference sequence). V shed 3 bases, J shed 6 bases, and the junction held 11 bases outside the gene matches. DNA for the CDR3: TGTGCCACCAGCAGGTATAGAGGACTAGGAGGCAATGAGCAGTTCTTC. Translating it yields CATSRYRGLGGNEQFF.

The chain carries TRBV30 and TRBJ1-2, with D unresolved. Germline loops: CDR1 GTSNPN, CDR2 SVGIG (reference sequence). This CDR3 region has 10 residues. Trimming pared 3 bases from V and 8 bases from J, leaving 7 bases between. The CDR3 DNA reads TGTGCCTGGAGAAGAGGAGGCTACACCTTC. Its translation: CAWRRGGYTF.

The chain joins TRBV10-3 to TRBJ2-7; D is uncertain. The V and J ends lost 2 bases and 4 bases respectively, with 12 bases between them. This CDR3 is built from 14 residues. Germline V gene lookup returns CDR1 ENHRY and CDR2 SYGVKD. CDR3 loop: CAISEVIGVYEQYF. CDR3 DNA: TGTGCCATCAGTGAGGTTATTGGGGTATACGAGCAGTACTTC.

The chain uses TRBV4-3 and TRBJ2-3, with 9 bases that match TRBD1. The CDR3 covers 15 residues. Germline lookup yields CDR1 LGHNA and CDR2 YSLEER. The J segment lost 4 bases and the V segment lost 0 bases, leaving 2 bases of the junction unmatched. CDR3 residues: CASSQEQGAADTQYF. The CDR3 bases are TGCGCCAGCAGCCAAGAACAGGGGGCTGCAGATACGCAGTATTTT.

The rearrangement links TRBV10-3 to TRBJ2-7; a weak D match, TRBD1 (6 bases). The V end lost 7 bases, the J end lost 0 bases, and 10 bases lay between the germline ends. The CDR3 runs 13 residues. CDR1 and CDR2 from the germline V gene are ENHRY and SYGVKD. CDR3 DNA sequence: TGTGCCATCAACCGGGACAACTCCTACGAGCAGTACTTC. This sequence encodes CAINRDNSYEQYF.

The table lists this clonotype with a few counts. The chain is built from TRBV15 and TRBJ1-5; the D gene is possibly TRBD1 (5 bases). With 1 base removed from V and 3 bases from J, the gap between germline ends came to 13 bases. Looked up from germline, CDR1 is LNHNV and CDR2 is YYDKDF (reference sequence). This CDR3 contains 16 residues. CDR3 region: CATSRGDGALNQPQHF. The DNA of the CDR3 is TGTGCCACCAGCAGAGGTGACGGGGCCCTCAATCAGCCCCAGCATTTT.

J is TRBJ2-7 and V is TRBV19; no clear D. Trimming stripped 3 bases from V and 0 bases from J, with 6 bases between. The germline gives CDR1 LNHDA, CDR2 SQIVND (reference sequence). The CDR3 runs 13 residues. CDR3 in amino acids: CASSMVISYEQYF. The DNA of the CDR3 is TGTGCCAGTAGTATGGTCATCTCCTACGAGCAGTACTTC.

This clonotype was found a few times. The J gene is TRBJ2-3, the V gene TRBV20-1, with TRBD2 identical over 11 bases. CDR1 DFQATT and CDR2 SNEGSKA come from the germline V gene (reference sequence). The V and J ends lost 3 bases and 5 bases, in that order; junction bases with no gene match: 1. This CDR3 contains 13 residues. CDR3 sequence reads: CSARGTSGDTQYF. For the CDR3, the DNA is TGCAGTGCTAGGGGGACTAGCGGAGATACGCAGTATTTT.